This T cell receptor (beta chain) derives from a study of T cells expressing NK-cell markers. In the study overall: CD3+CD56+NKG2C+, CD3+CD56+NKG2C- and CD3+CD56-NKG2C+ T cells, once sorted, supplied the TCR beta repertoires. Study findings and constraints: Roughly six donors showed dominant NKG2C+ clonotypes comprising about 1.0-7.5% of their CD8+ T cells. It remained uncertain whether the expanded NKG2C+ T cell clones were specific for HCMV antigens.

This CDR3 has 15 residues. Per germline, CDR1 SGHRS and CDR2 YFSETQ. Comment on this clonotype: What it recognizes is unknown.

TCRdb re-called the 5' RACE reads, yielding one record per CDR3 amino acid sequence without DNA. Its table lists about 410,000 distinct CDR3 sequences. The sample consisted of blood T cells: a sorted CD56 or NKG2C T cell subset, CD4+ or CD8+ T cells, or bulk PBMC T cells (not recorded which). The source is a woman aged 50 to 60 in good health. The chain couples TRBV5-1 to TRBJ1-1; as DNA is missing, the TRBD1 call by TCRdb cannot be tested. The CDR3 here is CASSFGAQGVTEAFF.